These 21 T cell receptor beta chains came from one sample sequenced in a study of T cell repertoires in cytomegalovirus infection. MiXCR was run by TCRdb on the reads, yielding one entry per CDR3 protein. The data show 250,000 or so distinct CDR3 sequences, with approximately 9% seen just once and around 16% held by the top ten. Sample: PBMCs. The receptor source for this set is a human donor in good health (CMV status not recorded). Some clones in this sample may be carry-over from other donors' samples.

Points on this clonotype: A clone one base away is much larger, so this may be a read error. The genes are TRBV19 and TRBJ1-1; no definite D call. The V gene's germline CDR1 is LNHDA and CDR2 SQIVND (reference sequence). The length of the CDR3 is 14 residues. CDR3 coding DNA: TGCGCCAGTAGCCGGGAGAGCCTGATGACTGAAGCTTTCTTT. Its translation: CASSRESLMTEAFF.

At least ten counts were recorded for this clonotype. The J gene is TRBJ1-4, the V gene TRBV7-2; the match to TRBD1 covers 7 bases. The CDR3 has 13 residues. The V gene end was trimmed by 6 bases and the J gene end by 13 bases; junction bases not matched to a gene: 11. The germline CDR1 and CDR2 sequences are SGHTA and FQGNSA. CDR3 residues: CASRPTGPGALFF. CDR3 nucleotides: TGTGCCAGCAGGCCGACAGGGCCGGGTGCACTGTTTTTT.

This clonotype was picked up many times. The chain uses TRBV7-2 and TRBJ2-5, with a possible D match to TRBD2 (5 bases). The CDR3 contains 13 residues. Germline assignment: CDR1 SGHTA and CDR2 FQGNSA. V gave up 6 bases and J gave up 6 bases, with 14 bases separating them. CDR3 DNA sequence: TGTGCCAGCAGGCTGAGCGGCCCCCAGACCCAGTACTTC. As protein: CASRLSGPQTQYF. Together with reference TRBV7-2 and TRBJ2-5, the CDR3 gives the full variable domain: GAGVSQSPSNKVTEKGKDVELRCDPISGHTALYWYRQSLGQGLEFLIYFQGNSAPDKSGLPSDRFSAERTGGSVSTLTIQRTQQEDSAVYLCASRLSGPQTQYFGPGTRLLVL.

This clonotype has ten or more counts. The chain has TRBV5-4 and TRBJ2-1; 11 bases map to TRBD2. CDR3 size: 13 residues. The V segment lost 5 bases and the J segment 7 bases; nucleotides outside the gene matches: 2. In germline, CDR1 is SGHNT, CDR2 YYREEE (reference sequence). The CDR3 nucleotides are TGTGCCAGCAGTCTAGCGGGGGGAAATGAGCAGTTCTTC. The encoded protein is CASSLAGGNEQFF.

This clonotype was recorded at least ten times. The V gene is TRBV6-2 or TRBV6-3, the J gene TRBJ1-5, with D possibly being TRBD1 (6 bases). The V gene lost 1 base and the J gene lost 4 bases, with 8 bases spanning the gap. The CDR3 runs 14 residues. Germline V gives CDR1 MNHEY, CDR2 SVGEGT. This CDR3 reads CASSYWGPNQPQHF. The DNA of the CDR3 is TGTGCCAGCAGTTACTGGGGGCCAAATCAGCCCCAGCATTTT.

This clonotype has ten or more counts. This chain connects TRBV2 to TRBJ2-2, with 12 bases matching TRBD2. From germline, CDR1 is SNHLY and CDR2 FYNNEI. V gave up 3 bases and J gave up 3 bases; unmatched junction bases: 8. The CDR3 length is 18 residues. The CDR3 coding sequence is TGTGCCAGCAGTGATGGTCTAGCGGGAGGGCCCTACACCGGGGAGCTGTTTTTT. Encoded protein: CASSDGLAGGPYTGELFF.

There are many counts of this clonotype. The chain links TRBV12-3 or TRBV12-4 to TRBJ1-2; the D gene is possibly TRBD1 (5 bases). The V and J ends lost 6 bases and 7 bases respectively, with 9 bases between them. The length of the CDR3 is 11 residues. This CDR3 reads CASSPGGGYTF. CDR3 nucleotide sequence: TGTGCCAGCAGCCCCGGGGGTGGCTACACCTTC.

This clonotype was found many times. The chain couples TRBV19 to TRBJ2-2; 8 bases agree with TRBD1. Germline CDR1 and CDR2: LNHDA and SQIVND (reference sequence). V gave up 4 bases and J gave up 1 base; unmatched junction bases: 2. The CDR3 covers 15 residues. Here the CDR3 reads CASSTTGVNTGELFF. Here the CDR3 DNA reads TGTGCCAGTAGTACGACAGGGGTGAACACCGGGGAGCTGTTTTTT.

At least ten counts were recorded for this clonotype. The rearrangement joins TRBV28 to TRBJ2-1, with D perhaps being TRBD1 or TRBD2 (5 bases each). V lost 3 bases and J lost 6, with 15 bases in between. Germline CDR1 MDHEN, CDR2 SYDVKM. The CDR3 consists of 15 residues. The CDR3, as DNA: TGTGCCAGCAGTTTGTCGGGGACCCTTAGCAATGAGCAGTTCTTC. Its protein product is CASSLSGTLSNEQFF.

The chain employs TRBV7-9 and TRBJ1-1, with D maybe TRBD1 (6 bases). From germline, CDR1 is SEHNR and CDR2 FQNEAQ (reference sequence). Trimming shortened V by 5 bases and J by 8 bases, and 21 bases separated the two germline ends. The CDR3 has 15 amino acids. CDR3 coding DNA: TGTGCCAGCAGCAGCAGCGACAGGCACCAAAAGGAAGCTTTCTTT. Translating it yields CASSSSDRHQKEAFF.

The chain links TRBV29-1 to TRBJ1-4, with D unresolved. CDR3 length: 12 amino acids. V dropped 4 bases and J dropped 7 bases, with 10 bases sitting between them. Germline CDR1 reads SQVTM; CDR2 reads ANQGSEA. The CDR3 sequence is CSVASAGEKLFF. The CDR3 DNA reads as TGCAGCGTTGCGTCTGCGGGTGAAAAACTGTTTTTT.

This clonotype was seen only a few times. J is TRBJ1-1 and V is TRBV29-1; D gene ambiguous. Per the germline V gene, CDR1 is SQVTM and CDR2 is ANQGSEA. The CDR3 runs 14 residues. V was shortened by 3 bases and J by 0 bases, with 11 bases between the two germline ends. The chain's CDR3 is CSVEGFRVNTEAFF. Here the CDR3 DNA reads TGCAGCGTTGAGGGTTTTAGGGTGAACACTGAAGCTTTCTTT.

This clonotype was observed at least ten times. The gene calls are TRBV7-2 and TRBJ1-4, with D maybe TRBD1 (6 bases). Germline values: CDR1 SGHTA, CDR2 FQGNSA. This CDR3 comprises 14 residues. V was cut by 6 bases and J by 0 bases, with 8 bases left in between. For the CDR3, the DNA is TGTGCCAGCAGTCGACAGGCAACTAATGAAAAACTGTTTTTT. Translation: CASSRQATNEKLFF.

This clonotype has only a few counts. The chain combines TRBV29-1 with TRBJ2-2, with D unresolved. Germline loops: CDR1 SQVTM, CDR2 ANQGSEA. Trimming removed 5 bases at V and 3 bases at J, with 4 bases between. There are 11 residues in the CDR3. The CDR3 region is CSVLDTGELFF. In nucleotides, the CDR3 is TGCAGCGTTTTAGACACCGGGGAGCTGTTTTTT.

Here the CDR3 DNA reads TGTGCCAGCTCACCACCGACGGGGTTGTCTGGAAACACCATATATTTT. This sequence encodes CASSPPTGLSGNTIYF. This chain connects TRBV18 to TRBJ1-3; D ambiguous. Germline lookup yields CDR1 KGHSH and CDR2 LQKENI. The CDR3 spans 16 residues. Trimming took off 0 bases at V and 1 base at J, with 10 bases between the two ends.

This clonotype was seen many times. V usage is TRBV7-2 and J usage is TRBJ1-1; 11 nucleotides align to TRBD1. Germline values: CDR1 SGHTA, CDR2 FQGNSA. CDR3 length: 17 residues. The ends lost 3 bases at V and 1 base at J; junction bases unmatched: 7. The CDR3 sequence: CASSFRTGGSPNTEAFF. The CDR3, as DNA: TGTGCCAGCAGCTTTCGGACAGGGGGCTCCCCGAACACTGAAGCTTTCTTT.

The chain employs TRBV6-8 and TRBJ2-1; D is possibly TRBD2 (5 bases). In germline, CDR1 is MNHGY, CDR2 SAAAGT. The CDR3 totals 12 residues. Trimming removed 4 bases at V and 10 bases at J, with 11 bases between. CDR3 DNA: TGTGCCAGCAGTTCGGACTTGGGGGAGCAGTTCTTC. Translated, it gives CASSSDLGEQFF.

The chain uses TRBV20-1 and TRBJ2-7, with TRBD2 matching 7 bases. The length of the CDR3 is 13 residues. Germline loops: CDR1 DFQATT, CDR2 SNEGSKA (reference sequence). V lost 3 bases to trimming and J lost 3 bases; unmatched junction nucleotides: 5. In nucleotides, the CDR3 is TGCAGTGCTAGGGGCCCTAGCGGCTACGAGCAGTACTTC. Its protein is CSARGPSGYEQYF.

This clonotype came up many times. CDR3 sequence reads: CASSFDRRSYGYTF. The CDR3 DNA reads TGTGCCAGCAGCTTCGACAGGAGGAGCTATGGCTACACCTTC. The J gene is TRBJ1-2, the V gene TRBV7-2; tentatively, D is TRBD1 (6 bases). Germline CDR1 is SGHTA and CDR2 is FQGNSA. Trimming removed 3 bases at V and 4 bases at J, with 12 bases between. The CDR3 loop spans 14 amino acids.

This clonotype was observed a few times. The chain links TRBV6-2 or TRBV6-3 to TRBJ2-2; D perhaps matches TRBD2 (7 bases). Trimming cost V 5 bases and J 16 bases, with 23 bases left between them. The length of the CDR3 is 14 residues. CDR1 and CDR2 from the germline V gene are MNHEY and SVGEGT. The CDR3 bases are TGTGCCAGCAGTGAGGCGGGGGCCATAATAATTCCGTTTTTT. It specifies CASSEAGAIIIPFF.

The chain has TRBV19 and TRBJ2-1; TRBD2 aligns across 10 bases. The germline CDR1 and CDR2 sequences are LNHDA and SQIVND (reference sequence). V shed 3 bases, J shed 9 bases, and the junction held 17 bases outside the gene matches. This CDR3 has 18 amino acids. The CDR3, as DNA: TGTGCCAGTAGTATTAAAGTGAGAGCGGGGGGGCCGAGAGGTGAGCAGTTCTTC. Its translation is CASSIKVRAGGPRGEQFF.